The 10 T cell receptor beta chains below come from one sample, sequenced in a study of identical twins. A single record per CDR3 protein comes from TCRdb applying MiXCR to the 5' RACE reads. The table includes approximately 220,000 distinct CDR3 sequences, 6% to 8.5% detected once. This sample was also put to use in a study of yellow fever vaccine responses in identical twins.

Sequencing input: CD8+ T cells sorted from blood. The receptors originated from a young woman in good health.

In this sample, this clonotype turned up many times. This sequence joins TRBV12-3 or TRBV12-4 and TRBJ2-7; the D is unclear. V lost 3 bases to trimming and J lost 3 bases, with 6 bases between them. The CDR3 contains 12 residues. The CDR3 sequence is CASSLTSYEQYF. The CDR3 DNA follows: TGTGCCAGCAGTTTGACAAGCTACGAGCAGTACTTC.

This chain joins TRBV12-3 or TRBV12-4 and TRBJ2-1; maybe TRBD2 (6 bases). The CDR3 is 15 amino acids. Trimming cost V 3 bases and J 9 bases, with 18 bases left between them. CDR3 nucleotides: TGTGCCAGCAGTTTCAAAGCGGGTGGGGGTGGTGAGCAGTTCTTC. It translates to CASSFKAGGGGEQFF.

The rearrangement links TRBV6-5 to TRBJ2-7, with D maybe TRBD2 (5 bases). The CDR3 contains 17 residues. The germline CDR1 and CDR2 sequences are MNHEY and SVGAGI. V was trimmed by 2 bases and J by 5 bases, leaving 22 bases between them. The CDR3 sequence is CASSYPPRTLRVHEQYF. The CDR3 DNA reads TGTGCCAGCAGTTACCCCCCGAGGACTCTTCGGGTCCACGAGCAGTACTTC.

Ten or more counts support this clonotype. The rearrangement uses TRBV10-3 and TRBJ1-1; D is possibly TRBD1 (5 bases). Germline-derived CDR1 and CDR2 are ENHRY and SYGVKD. This CDR3 contains 15 residues. Trimming pared 3 bases from V and 6 bases from J, leaving 17 bases between. CDR3 DNA: TGTGCCATCAGTGATTTCGGGACCAGCAACGCTGAAGCTTTCTTT. It translates to CAISDFGTSNAEAFF.

This chain uses TRBV4-1 with TRBJ2-1, with 9 bases lining up with TRBD2. With V trimmed by 0 bases and J by 0 bases, 18 bases remained unmatched. Germline CDR1 reads MGHRA; CDR2 reads YSYEKL. This CDR3 contains 22 residues. CDR3 nucleotides: TGCGCCAGCAGCCAAGATGGCGTCGATGGGCTAGCGGGAAAGGACTCCTACAATGAGCAGTTCTTC. This sequence encodes CASSQDGVDGLAGKDSYNEQFF.

This chain links TRBV4-1 with TRBJ2-1, with 12 bases fitting TRBD2. Per germline, CDR1 MGHRA and CDR2 YSYEKL. J was trimmed by 9 bases and V by 0 bases; bases with no gene match: 9. CDR3 length: 17 amino acids. CDR3 amino acids: CASSQEYPSGRAREQFF. The CDR3 coding sequence is TGCGCCAGCAGCCAAGAGTATCCTAGCGGGAGGGCGCGTGAGCAGTTCTTC.

The chain employs TRBV4-1 and TRBJ1-1; D not certain. Trimming removed 2 bases from V and 1 base from J, with 8 bases in between. Per the germline V gene, CDR1 is MGHRA and CDR2 is YSYEKL. This CDR3 is 14 amino acids long. CDR3 DNA sequence: TGCGCCAGCAGCCAATCCGTGGGGAACACTGAAGCTTTCTTT. Encoded protein: CASSQSVGNTEAFF.

The V and J genes are TRBV11-2 and TRBJ2-2; 8 bases align to TRBD2. The CDR3 runs to 16 residues. The trim removed 7 bases at V and 2 bases at J, leaving 9 bases unmatched. Germline V gene lookup returns CDR1 SGHAT and CDR2 FQNNGV. DNA for the CDR3: TGTGCCAGCAACCCCAGTAGCGGGGTCAACACCGGGGAGCTGTTTTTT. It encodes CASNPSSGVNTGELFF.

The gene calls are TRBV6-5 and TRBJ2-1; the match to TRBD1 covers 9 bases. V gave up 4 bases and J gave up 9 bases; unmatched junction bases: 13. Germline loops: CDR1 MNHEY, CDR2 SVGAGI. The CDR3 covers 16 residues. CDR3 region: CASSSPAGQGNFEQFF. For the CDR3, the DNA is TGTGCCAGCAGTTCTCCAGCGGGACAGGGAAACTTTGAGCAGTTCTTC.

This clonotype was found a few times. This chain connects TRBV12-3 or TRBV12-4 to TRBJ2-6; D may be TRBD2 (5 bases). Trimming pared 2 bases from V and 0 bases from J, leaving 17 bases between. The CDR3 is made up of 19 amino acids. CDR3 protein: CASSLRWRPGYSGANVLTF. As DNA, the CDR3 is TGTGCCAGCAGTTTAAGATGGAGGCCAGGATACTCTGGGGCCAACGTCCTGACTTTC.